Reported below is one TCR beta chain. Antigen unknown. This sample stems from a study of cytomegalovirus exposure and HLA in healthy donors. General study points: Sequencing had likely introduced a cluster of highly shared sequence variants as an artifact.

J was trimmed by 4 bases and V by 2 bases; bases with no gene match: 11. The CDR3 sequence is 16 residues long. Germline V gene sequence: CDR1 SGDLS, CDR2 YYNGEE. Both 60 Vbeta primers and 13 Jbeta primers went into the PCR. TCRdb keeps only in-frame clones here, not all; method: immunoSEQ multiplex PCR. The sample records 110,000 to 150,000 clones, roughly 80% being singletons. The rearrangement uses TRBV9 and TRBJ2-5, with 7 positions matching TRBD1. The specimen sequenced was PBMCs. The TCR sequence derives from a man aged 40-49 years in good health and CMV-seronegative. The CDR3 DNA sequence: TGTGCCAGCAGCGTGGGTCCCGGGACAGTCGGAGAGACCCAGTACTTC. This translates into CASSVGPGTVGETQYF.